The 23 T cell receptor beta chains presented below share a single source sample, sequenced in a study of a mutant IDH1 vaccine in newly diagnosed glioma. Antigens for these TCRs are unknown. Time point denoted: week 11, during vaccination. The investigators gave 300 ug of mutant IDH1 20-mer peptide in each vaccine dose, together with topical imiquimod. Libraries were prepared by immunoSEQ multiplex PCR; TCRdb keeps only in-frame clonotypes and omits some of them. The sample lists tens of thousands of clones; under 80% were seen once. The sample in question was PBMCs, obtained from a glioma patient whose treatment included an IDH1 peptide vaccine. The source of these receptors is a man younger than 40 with glioma.

The rearrangement joins TRBV5-4 to TRBJ2-3; D possibly matches TRBD1 or TRBD2 (5 bases each). This CDR3 is built from 14 residues. V lost 5 bases and J 5 bases, leaving 15 bases between the germline ends. Germline-derived CDR1 and CDR2 are SGHNT and YYREEE (reference sequence). Here the CDR3 reads CASSWGRERDTQYF. The CDR3 DNA reads TGTGCCAGCAGTTGGGGACGAGAGCGAGATACGCAGTATTTT.

The CDR3 spells CASSFGQGGSRAEAFF. The CDR3 nucleotides are TGTGCCAGCAGCTTTGGACAGGGGGGAAGCAGGGCTGAAGCTTTCTTT. The rearrangement links TRBV7-9 to TRBJ1-1; 10 nucleotides line up with TRBD1. V trimming: 3 bases; J trimming: 6 bases; junction bases outside the gene matches: 10. There are 16 residues in the CDR3. Per the germline V gene, CDR1 is SEHNR and CDR2 is FQNEAQ (reference sequence). The full variable domain, completed using reference TRBV7-9 and TRBJ1-1, is DTGVSQNPRHKITKRGQNVTFRCDPISEHNRLYWYRQTLGQGPEFLTYFQNEAQLEKSRLLSDRFSAERPKGSFSTLEIQRTEQGDSAMYLCASSFGQGGSRAEAFFGQGTRLTVV.

The CDR3 nucleotides are TGTGCCTGGAGTGTAAACGGGAGGGCCCGCGGCACAGATACGCAGTATTTT. It encodes CAWSVNGRARGTDTQYF. This chain joins TRBV30 and TRBJ2-3; 8 nucleotides match TRBD2. The CDR3 sequence is 17 residues long. V gave up 0 bases and J gave up 1 base; unmatched junction bases: 9. CDR1 and CDR2 (germline): GTSNPN, SVGIG (reference sequence). Filled out from reference TRBV30 and TRBJ2-3, the complete variable domain reads SQTIHQWPATLVQPVGSPLSLECTVEGTSNPNLYWYRQAAGRGLQLLFYSVGIGQISSEVPQNLSASRPQDRQFILSSKKLLLSDSGFYLCAWSVNGRARGTDTQYFGPGTRLTVL.

The chain has TRBV25-1 and TRBJ2-1; D ambiguous. Deletions cut 1 base from V and 6 bases from J, with 10 bases between. CDR1 and CDR2 from the germline V gene are MGHDK and SYGVNS. The CDR3 has 14 residues. CDR3 coding DNA: TGTGCCAGCAGTGAATGGGTTAGCCCCAATGAGCAGTTCTTC. Its translation is CASSEWVSPNEQFF.

The chain couples TRBV6-1 to TRBJ1-5, with a weak D call TRBD1 (6 bases). The V gene's germline CDR1 is MNHNS and CDR2 SASEGT. Deletions cut 6 bases from V and 4 bases from J, with 10 bases between. The CDR3 consists of 13 residues. This CDR3 is CASRAGANQPQHF. For the CDR3, the DNA is TGTGCCAGCAGAGCAGGGGCGAATCAGCCCCAGCATTTT.

The J gene is TRBJ2-1, the V gene TRBV6-6; D uncertain. The CDR3 covers 13 residues. Trimming pared 2 bases from V and 12 bases from J, leaving 14 bases between. Per germline, CDR1 MNHNY and CDR2 SVGAGI (reference sequence). The DNA for the CDR3 is TGTGCCAGCAGTTACGCCGGACCATCGGGGCAGTTCTTC. Amino acid sequence: CASSYAGPSGQFF.

The chain has TRBV2 and TRBJ1-4; 8 bases line up with TRBD1. Germline trimming cut 6 bases from V and 4 bases from J; bases unmatched to any gene: 1. The germline CDR1 and CDR2 sequences are SNHLY and FYNNEI. The CDR3 runs 13 residues. The CDR3 sequence is CASRGQDNEKLFF. The DNA of the CDR3 is TGTGCCAGCAGGGGACAGGATAATGAAAAACTGTTTTTT.

This clone was seen a single time. This chain joins TRBV4-1 and TRBJ1-1; D gene ambiguous. The germline V gene encodes CDR1 MGHRA and CDR2 YSYEKL. Trimming stripped 0 bases from V and 2 bases from J, with 19 bases between. The length of the CDR3 is 18 residues. CDR3 residues: CASSQDKVRNLYNTEAFF. CDR3 DNA: TGCGCCAGCAGCCAAGATAAAGTCCGGAACCTTTATAACACTGAAGCTTTCTTT.

V gene TRBV10-3 combines with J gene TRBJ1-2, with D perhaps TRBD1 (6 bases). In germline, CDR1 is ENHRY, CDR2 SYGVKD. The V gene lost 3 bases and the J gene lost 7 bases, with 15 bases spanning the gap. The CDR3 runs 14 residues. The DNA for the CDR3 is TGTGCCATCAGTGAAAAGGGGGGGAGCGGTGGCTACACCTTC. Protein product: CAISEKGGSGGYTF.

The V gene is TRBV2, the J gene TRBJ2-7; 7 bases line up with TRBD1. The germline CDR1 and CDR2 sequences are SNHLY and FYNNEI. CDR3 length: 13 amino acids. The trim removed 10 bases at V and 2 bases at J, leaving 8 bases unmatched. The DNA of the CDR3 is TGTGCCATCGGGACAGACAGTACCTACGAGCAGTACTTC. This encodes CAIGTDSTYEQYF.

The sample holds a few counts of this clone. V usage is TRBV30 and J usage is TRBJ2-3, with D uncertain. V was shortened by 0 bases and J by 1 base, with 8 bases between the two germline ends. CDR3 length: 14 residues. The germline gives CDR1 GTSNPN, CDR2 SVGIG (reference sequence). CDR3 sequence: CAWSVVGRTDTQYF. CDR3 DNA: TGTGCCTGGAGTGTAGTTGGCCGCACAGATACGCAGTATTTT. The full variable domain, with the rest looked up from reference TRBV30 and TRBJ2-3, is SQTIHQWPATLVQPVGSPLSLECTVEGTSNPNLYWYRQAAGRGLQLLFYSVGIGQISSEVPQNLSASRPQDRQFILSSKKLLLSDSGFYLCAWSVVGRTDTQYFGPGTRLTVL.

V is TRBV6-6 and J is TRBJ2-2; 8 bases line up with TRBD2. With 5 bases clipped from V and 7 bases from J, the junction kept 6 bases outside the gene matches. Germline CDR1 and CDR2: MNHNY and SVGAGI (reference sequence). The CDR3 is 14 residues long. The CDR3 sequence: CASSDGGAIGELFF. The DNA for the CDR3 is TGTGCCAGCAGTGACGGGGGGGCAATCGGGGAGCTGTTTTTT.

There are a few counts of this clone. The chain is built from TRBV27 and TRBJ1-1, with D possibly being TRBD1 (6 bases). Trimming cost V 5 bases and J 0 bases, with 10 bases left between them. Per the germline V gene, CDR1 is MNHEY and CDR2 is SMNVEV (reference sequence). The length of the CDR3 is 14 residues. CDR3 protein: CASSTDSMNTEAFF. CDR3 DNA sequence: TGTGCCAGCAGTACGGACAGCATGAACACTGAAGCTTTCTTT.

The V call is TRBV5-1, the J call TRBJ2-3, with D unresolved. The V end lost 0 bases, the J end lost 6 bases, and 11 bases lay between the germline ends. The CDR3 is 14 amino acids. The V gene's germline CDR1 is SGHRS and CDR2 YFSETQ. The CDR3: CASSLVGGGDTQYF. In DNA form, the CDR3 reads TGCGCCAGCAGCTTGGTTGGTGGCGGTGATACGCAGTATTTT. Complete variable domain (other parts from reference TRBV5-1 and TRBJ2-3): KAGVTQTPRYLIKTRGQQVTLSCSPISGHRSVSWYQQTPGQGLQFLFEYFSETQRNKGNFPGRFSGRQFSNSRSEMNVSTLELGDSALYLCASSLVGGGDTQYFGPGTRLTVL.

The chain has TRBV5-4 and TRBJ2-3; D is unresolved. The CDR3 sequence is 18 residues long. The V gene lost 0 bases and the J gene lost 1 base, with 18 bases spanning the gap. Germline CDR1 SGHNT, CDR2 YYREEE (reference sequence). The CDR3 DNA is TGTGCCAGCAGCTTGGGGGCGAGAACGGTCTCCCGCACAGATACGCAGTATTTT. The encoded protein is CASSLGARTVSRTDTQYF.

This clone was picked up one time. The chain links TRBV19 to TRBJ1-5, with unresolved D. V lost 7 bases to trimming and J lost 3 bases, with 10 bases between them. The CDR3 runs 13 residues. Germline-derived CDR1 and CDR2 are LNHDA and SQIVND (reference sequence). For the CDR3, the DNA is TGTGCCAGTAACGATCAGGTCAATCAGCCCCAGCATTTT. It yields the protein CASNDQVNQPQHF. The variable domain in full, completed from reference TRBV19 and TRBJ1-5, reads DGGITQSPKYLFRKEGQNVTLSCEQNLNHDAMYWYRQDPGQGLRLIYYSQIVNDFQKGDIAEGYSVSREKKESFPLTVTSAQKNPTAFYLCASNDQVNQPQHFGDGTRLSIL.

The chain has TRBV6-5 and TRBJ1-2; tentative D call: TRBD1 (5 bases). This CDR3 region has 15 residues. V was cut by 2 bases and J by 7 bases, with 17 bases left in between. Germline-derived CDR1 and CDR2 are MNHEY and SVGAGI. This CDR3 reads CASSYSDSTPGGYTF. The CDR3 DNA reads as TGTGCCAGCAGTTACAGCGACAGCACGCCGGGTGGCTACACCTTC.

V gene TRBV10-3 combines with J gene TRBJ2-3; D gene uncertain. V dropped 1 base and J dropped 5 bases, with 4 bases sitting between them. Germline V lookup: CDR1 ENHRY, CDR2 SYGVKD. The CDR3 sequence is 12 residues long. The CDR3 DNA is TGTGCCATCAGTGAGTTCGGAGATACGCAGTATTTT. Translated: CAISEFGDTQYF.

The J gene is TRBJ2-1, the V gene TRBV5-1; D gene unclear. Germline CDR1 is SGHRS and CDR2 is YFSETQ. The V end was cut by 4 bases, the J end by 1 base, with 12 bases between. The CDR3 contains 15 residues. The CDR3 spells CASSPDGWSYNEQFF. The CDR3 DNA sequence: TGCGCCAGCAGCCCAGACGGTTGGTCCTACAATGAGCAGTTCTTC.

The chain uses TRBV10-1 and TRBJ1-2; TRBD1 might be the D (5 bases). This CDR3 has 12 residues. V was pared by 7 bases and J by 7 bases, with 13 bases between. CDR1 and CDR2 from the germline V gene are WNHNN and SYGVQD (reference sequence). CDR3 protein: CASNLGTCGYTF. The CDR3, as DNA: TGCGCCAGCAACTTGGGGACCTGTGGCTACACCTTC.

The chain links TRBV6-1 to TRBJ2-5; D is perhaps TRBD1 (6 bases). The CDR3 sequence is 12 residues long. Germline V gives CDR1 MNHNS, CDR2 SASEGT. V lost 6 bases and J 5 bases, leaving 10 bases between the germline ends. CDR3 sequence (DNA): TGTGCCAGCAGGTACAGGGTCGAGACCCAGTACTTC. It encodes CASRYRVETQYF.

Only a few counts were recorded for this clone. This chain joins TRBV6-1 and TRBJ1-2; unclear D gene. CDR3 length: 11 residues. The V end lost 10 bases, the J end lost 4 bases, and 10 bases lay between the germline ends. Germline-derived CDR1 and CDR2 are MNHNS and SASEGT. The CDR3 sequence: CATSWGYGYTF. CDR3 in DNA: TGTGCCACCTCTTGGGGCTATGGCTACACCTTC.

This chain links TRBV4-1 with TRBJ2-2, with D maybe TRBD1 (6 bases). This CDR3 has 18 amino acids. Trimming left V 0 bases short and J 3 bases short, with 17 bases between. From germline, CDR1 is MGHRA and CDR2 YSYEKL. The chain's CDR3 is CASSQEGQTLRHTGELFF. The CDR3 region has the DNA TGCGCCAGCAGCCAAGAGGGACAAACACTGCGGCACACCGGGGAGCTGTTTTTT.